Sequencing of this T cell receptor beta chain was carried out in a study of T cell repertoires in cytomegalovirus infection (dated by TCRdb to the late 2010s). A note on the overall study: Recently identified HLA-C-restricted CMV epitopes, whose presentation resists viral immunomodulation, were targeted by peptide stimulations together with well-studied HLA-B-restricted epitopes. Donor HLA type was relevant to the analysis, because carriage of CMV infection together with the matching HLA type was indicated by public TCR beta signatures. The paper's findings and limits, for the study overall: In both this cohort and an independent roughly 350-donor cohort, the cumulative frequency of public TCR beta family members distinguished carriers of CMV infection plus the relevant HLA type. The ex vivo response was dominated by HLA-C-restricted CMV-specific TCR beta clonotypes, and the single most frequent clonotype in two of eight donors was supplied by these HLA-C-restricted clonotypes.

Instrument on record: Illumina HiSeq 1500. TCRdb's own reprocessing of the public reads used fastp at Q25 and MiXCR and kept productive beta chains. Every CDR3 protein is listed once, alongside the most common genes and DNA of its rows. In all, the sample holds roughly 920,000 distinct CDR3 sequences, and around 30% of those were seen once. More than 12% of the sample comes from the top ten. A distance of 10 bases separates the germline ends of V and J, which lose 4 bases and 7 bases respectively. The cysteine opens and the phenylalanine closes a CDR3 of 12 amino acids. The read is trimmed to its CDR3 DNA, 36 bases read in frame from base 1. This clonotype was detected many times. The antigen this receptor binds is unknown. No much larger clone exists at a distance of one base, and base qualities are not known. The intended sense of this specimen's treatment or condition label: in vitro stimulation with specific CMV peptide epitopes to enrich CMV-specific T cells.

This specimen was cultured CD8+ T cells from PBMCs, taken from culture after CMV antigen stimulation. Recombination linked TRBV12-3 or TRBV12-4 to TRBJ1-1; matching of 6 bases hints at TRBD1 as the D gene. The sequence derives from a human donor in good health (CMV status not recorded). Some clones in this sample may be carry-over from other donors' samples. The CDR3 is CASSSGQNEAFF. The base sequence is TGTGCCAGCAGTTCTGGACAGAATGAAGCTTTCTTT.